The 11 T cell receptor beta chains given below trace back to one sample, sequenced in a study of CD8+ T cells in alopecia areata. Following extraction, RNA underwent reverse transcription to cDNA, which served as the sequencing template. Repertoires were generated with immunoSEQ multiplex PCR, while TCRdb's copy carries only in-frame clones and drops some. The table has fewer than 250,000 clones, about three fifths seen once. Noted treatment: oral pan-JAK inhibitor, 5-10 mg twice daily. Here the sequenced sample was CD4+ T cells sorted from blood, taken at week 4, from a patient treated with tofacitinib. Receptors were obtained from a human donor with alopecia areata.

The chain uses TRBV29-1 and TRBJ2-7; 9 bases match TRBD1. This CDR3 region has 16 residues. Germline V CDR1 and CDR2: SQVTM, ANQGSEA. V gave up 0 bases and J gave up 5 bases; unmatched junction bases: 11. CDR3 region: CSVEEWVGTGRHEQYF. In DNA, the CDR3 is TGCAGCGTTGAAGAATGGGTAGGGACAGGGCGTCACGAGCAGTACTTC.

The rearrangement joins TRBV5-1 to TRBJ1-2; weak D call: TRBD1 (5 bases). The CDR3 totals 14 residues. Germline V gene sequence: CDR1 SGHRS, CDR2 YFSETQ. V gave up 2 bases and J gave up 4 bases, with 12 bases separating them. The CDR3 reads CASSFADSSYGYTF. In nucleotides, the CDR3 is TGCGCCAGCAGCTTCGCAGACAGCTCCTATGGCTACACCTTC.

V usage is TRBV9 and J usage is TRBJ2-1; D might be TRBD1 (6 bases). Germline loops: CDR1 SGDLS, CDR2 YYNGEE. V lost 3 bases to trimming and J lost 10 bases, with 8 bases between them. The CDR3 is 11 amino acids. The CDR3 DNA sequence: TGTGCCAGCAGCGGGACAGCCGAGCAGTTCTTC. This codes for CASSGTAEQFF.

The table lists this clone with a count of one. This chain joins TRBV6-5 and TRBJ1-3; D is undetermined. The CDR3 sequence is 12 residues long. V was cut by 6 bases and J by 4 bases, with 7 bases left in between. CDR1 MNHEY and CDR2 SVGAGI come from the germline V gene. The CDR3 region is CASRSTGNTIYF. DNA of the CDR3: TGTGCCAGCAGATCGACAGGAAACACCATATATTTT.

This clone was recorded a few times. The CDR3 here is CASSFRGIGAENTGELFF. DNA of the CDR3: TGTGCCAGCAGCTTCCGAGGCATAGGGGCGGAAAACACCGGGGAGCTGTTTTTT. This rearrangement joins TRBV7-3 to TRBJ2-2; perhaps TRBD1 as D (5 bases). CDR1 and CDR2 (germline): SGHTA, FQGTGA. CDR3 length: 18 amino acids. V was pared by 3 bases and J by 2 bases, with 19 bases between.

Only a few counts were recorded for this clone. The chain uses TRBV6-5 and TRBJ1-1; D unresolved. The CDR3 totals 12 residues. CDR1 and CDR2 (germline): MNHEY, SVGAGI. V was clipped by 4 bases and J by 7 bases, with 10 bases between them. CDR3 loop: CASSSQGFEAFF. For the CDR3, the DNA is TGTGCCAGCAGTTCCCAAGGCTTTGAAGCTTTCTTT.

This clone was observed a handful of times. This rearrangement joins TRBV27 to TRBJ1-6; D gene uncertain. The ends were cut back, 5 bases at V and 10 bases at J, with 12 bases in the middle. The V gene's germline CDR1 is MNHEY and CDR2 SMNVEV (reference sequence). This CDR3 is 13 amino acids long. The CDR3 here is CASSPSGRSPLHF. CDR3 DNA sequence: TGTGCCAGCAGTCCCTCGGGCCGATCACCCCTCCACTTT.

This clone was detected only a few times. The rearrangement joins TRBV7-2 to TRBJ1-1; perhaps TRBD1 as D (5 bases). The CDR3 extends over 16 amino acids. The ends were cut back, 4 bases at V and 0 bases at J, with 15 bases in the middle. Germline V gene data show CDR1 as SGHTA and CDR2 as FQGNSA. The CDR3 DNA is TGTGCCAGCAGCTCCCGCGGGGGGTTCATGAACACTGAAGCTTTCTTT. This translates into CASSSRGGFMNTEAFF.

In its sample, this clone was seen a few times. The chain links TRBV7-9 to TRBJ2-1, with unresolved D. The CDR3 totals 11 residues. CDR1 and CDR2 from the germline V gene are SEHNR and FQNEAQ (reference sequence). CDR3 sequence (DNA): TGTGCTCCAAGCCTGGATGGGCCGCAGTTCTTC. Translating gives CAPSLDGPQFF.

The rearrangement joins TRBV5-1 to TRBJ2-5, with 8 bases identical to TRBD1. Germline V lookup: CDR1 SGHRS, CDR2 YFSETQ. The CDR3 is 15 residues long. V trimming: 4 bases; J trimming: 4 bases; junction bases outside the gene matches: 9. CDR3 nucleotides: TGCGCCAGCAGCAACGGACAGGGAAGGGGAGAGACCCAGTACTTC. The encoded protein is CASSNGQGRGETQYF.

The CDR3, as DNA: TGTGCTAGTGGTTTGGCTCAGGGGGTGTGGACTGAAGCTTTCTTT. It yields the protein CASGLAQGVWTEAFF. V usage is TRBV12-5 and J usage is TRBJ1-1, with TRBD1 matching 7 bases. Germline CDR1 LGHNT, CDR2 FRNRAP. V was pared by 1 base and J by 5 bases, with 7 bases of the junction left unmatched. The CDR3 contains 15 residues. Full variable domain (outside the CDR3, taken from reference TRBV12-5 and TRBJ1-1): DARVTQTPRHKVTEMGQEVTMRCQPILGHNTVFWYRQTMMQGLELLAYFRNRAPLDDSGMPKDRFSAEMPDATLATLKIQPSEPRDSAVYFCASGLAQGVWTEAFFGQGTRLTVV.